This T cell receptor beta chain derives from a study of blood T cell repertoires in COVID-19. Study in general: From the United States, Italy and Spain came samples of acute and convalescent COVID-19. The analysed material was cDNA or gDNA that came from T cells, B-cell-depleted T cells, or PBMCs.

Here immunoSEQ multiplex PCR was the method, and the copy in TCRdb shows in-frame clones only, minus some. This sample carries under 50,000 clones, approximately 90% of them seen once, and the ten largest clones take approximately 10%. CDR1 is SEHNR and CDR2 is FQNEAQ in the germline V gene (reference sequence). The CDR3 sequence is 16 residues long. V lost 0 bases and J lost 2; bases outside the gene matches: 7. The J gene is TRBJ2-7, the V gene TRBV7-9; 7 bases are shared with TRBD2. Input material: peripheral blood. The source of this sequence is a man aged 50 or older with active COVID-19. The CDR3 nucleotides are TGTGCCAGCAGCTTAGCCGATCGGGGGGAGACCTACGAGCAGTACTTC. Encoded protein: CASSLADRGETYEQYF.